The 27 T cell receptor beta chains in this list originate from one sample, sequenced in a study of blood T cell repertoires in COVID-19. Using immunoSEQ multiplex PCR, the repertoire was profiled, and TCRdb retains in-frame clones only, with some absent. Of about 78,000 clones listed, 70% to 90% are singletons. Sequencing was performed on peripheral blood. The origin of the receptors is a man between 65 and 85 years old with active or convalescent COVID-19.

V gene TRBV19 combines with J gene TRBJ2-3, with TRBD2 identical over 13 bases. This CDR3 has 16 amino acids. V lost 4 bases and J lost 0; bases outside the gene matches: 1. Germline V CDR1 and CDR2: LNHDA, SQIVND (reference sequence). The CDR3 spells CASSKLAGGSTDTQYF. The CDR3 coding sequence is TGTGCCAGTAGTAAACTAGCGGGGGGGAGCACAGATACGCAGTATTTT.

The chain combines TRBV2 with TRBJ1-2, with 8 bases aligning to TRBD1. The V and J ends lost 6 bases and 8 bases, in that order; junction bases with no gene match: 14. This CDR3 spans 15 amino acids. Germline V gene data show CDR1 as SNHLY and CDR2 as FYNNEI. Written as DNA, the CDR3 is TGTGCCAGCAGCGGACAGGGCCGAAAGGATACGGGCTACACCTTC. Amino acids: CASSGQGRKDTGYTF.

The chain combines TRBV6-5 with TRBJ1-1; 10 bases are shared with TRBD1. The CDR3 loop spans 15 amino acids. Germline CDR1 and CDR2: MNHEY and SVGAGI. V lost 5 bases to trimming and J lost 4 bases; unmatched junction nucleotides: 7. Here the CDR3 reads CASSPRQGAVTEAFF. The CDR3 DNA follows: TGTGCCAGCAGTCCAAGACAGGGGGCCGTCACTGAAGCTTTCTTT.

This chain joins TRBV27 and TRBJ2-5; D not certain. This CDR3 region has 14 residues. Germline V gives CDR1 MNHEY, CDR2 SMNVEV (reference sequence). Trimming cost V 10 bases and J 4 bases, with 19 bases left between them. The CDR3 DNA sequence: TGTGCCACCCGCCAAAGGAGTGTGCGAGAGACCCAGTACTTC. Its protein product is CATRQRSVRETQYF.

A single count supports this clone. The V call is TRBV19, the J call TRBJ2-1; D might be TRBD2 (6 bases). The germline V gene has CDR1 LNHDA and CDR2 SQIVND (reference sequence). V was cut by 3 bases and J by 0 bases, with 9 bases left in between. The CDR3 totals 15 residues. As DNA, the CDR3 is TGTGCCAGTAGTATTTTCGGGAGCTCCTACAATGAGCAGTTCTTC. This sequence encodes CASSIFGSSYNEQFF.

The chain couples TRBV4-2 to TRBJ2-3; no clear D gene. The CDR3 is made up of 16 amino acids. V was clipped by 0 bases and J by 4 bases, with 14 bases between them. CDR1 LGHNA and CDR2 YNFKEQ come from the germline V gene. The DNA for the CDR3 is TGTGCCAGCAGCCAAGATCACAGTCAAGCATCAGATACGCAGTATTTT. Protein product: CASSQDHSQASDTQYF.

J is TRBJ1-1 and V is TRBV19; D is uncertain. Germline V gene sequence: CDR1 LNHDA, CDR2 SQIVND (reference sequence). CDR3 length: 13 residues. V was shortened by 7 bases and J by 2 bases, with 11 bases between the two germline ends. The CDR3 DNA sequence: TGTGCCAGTATGGGAGACACAAACACTGAAGCTTTCTTT. This encodes CASMGDTNTEAFF.

This clone was found a few times. The chain combines TRBV5-5 with TRBJ1-2; TRBD1 might be the D (5 bases). CDR1 and CDR2 (germline): SGHKS, YYEKEE (reference sequence). The CDR3 covers 15 residues. Trimming shortened V by 0 bases and J by 1 base, and 10 bases separated the two germline ends. CDR3 bases: TGTGCCAGCAGCTTGGAGACAGACAGTAACTATGGCTACACCTTC. It encodes CASSLETDSNYGYTF.

This clone showed up just once. V usage is TRBV6-5 and J usage is TRBJ2-2, with TRBD2 matching over 12 bases. Unmatched junction bases numbered 6, after V lost 7 bases and J lost 6 bases. Germline CDR1 and CDR2: MNHEY and SVGAGI. The CDR3 consists of 15 residues. In DNA form, the CDR3 reads TGTGCCAGCACCCGACTAGCGGGGGTTTCCGGGGAGCTGTTTTTT. Its translation: CASTRLAGVSGELFF.

The chain carries TRBV4-2 and TRBJ2-1; TRBD2 aligns across 8 bases. Germline CDR1 LGHNA, CDR2 YNFKEQ. The junction had 6 bases not matched to a gene; V was cut back by 3 bases and J by 2 bases. The CDR3 runs 16 residues. CDR3 in amino acids: CASSHSGGVAYNEQFF. In DNA form, the CDR3 reads TGTGCCAGCAGCCACTCCGGGGGGGTGGCCTACAATGAGCAGTTCTTC.

The V gene is TRBV29-1, the J gene TRBJ2-3, with TRBD2 matching 8 bases. This CDR3 has 13 amino acids. Germline CDR1 and CDR2: SQVTM and ANQGSEA. With 4 bases clipped from V and 1 base from J, the junction kept 1 base outside the gene matches. CDR3 sequence reads: CSVGAGGTDTQYF. CDR3 bases: TGCAGCGTTGGAGCGGGGGGCACAGATACGCAGTATTTT.

This clone was picked up a small number of times. This chain joins TRBV19 and TRBJ1-2; unclear D gene. Germline V gives CDR1 LNHDA, CDR2 SQIVND (reference sequence). V shed 3 bases and J shed 7 bases, with 21 bases lying between them. The CDR3 has 16 amino acids. CDR3 protein: CASSMAGITAYGGYTF. In nucleotides, the CDR3 is TGTGCCAGTAGTATGGCGGGGATCACCGCCTATGGTGGCTACACCTTC.

The chain uses TRBV25-1 and TRBJ1-6; possibly TRBD1 for D (6 bases). V was shortened by 8 bases and J by 8 bases, with 19 bases between the two germline ends. There are 15 residues in the CDR3. CDR1 is MGHDK and CDR2 is SYGVNS in the germline V gene. The CDR3 protein is CASASRGSAHSPLHF. In DNA form, the CDR3 reads TGTGCCAGCGCTAGCAGGGGCTCGGCTCATTCACCCCTCCACTTT.

V and J are TRBV21-1 and TRBJ2-2; TRBD1 is the table's D call and was not checked against the DNA. TRBV21-1 counts as a pseudogene. The CDR3 covers 17 residues. CDR3 sequence reads: CASSPCPDRGGTGELFF. As DNA, the CDR3 is TGTGCCAGCAGCCCTTGCCCGGACAGGGGAGGCACCGGGGAGCTGTTTTTT.

The chain employs TRBV11-2 and TRBJ2-2; 11 nucleotides match TRBD1. The CDR3 is 17 amino acids. V was clipped by 0 bases and J by 7 bases; unmatched bases: 7. Germline V gene sequence: CDR1 SGHAT, CDR2 FQNNGV. CDR3 protein: CASSLDRTGGGGGELFF. DNA of the CDR3: TGTGCCAGCAGCTTAGATAGGACAGGGGGCGGAGGCGGGGAGCTGTTTTTT.

The chain joins TRBV7-3 to TRBJ2-5, with a weak D call TRBD1 (6 bases). V lost 5 bases, J lost 0 bases, and 10 bases lay in between. This CDR3 region has 14 residues. CDR1 is SGHTA, CDR2 FQGTGA, per germline. This CDR3 reads CASSPRDNQETQYF. CDR3 bases: TGTGCCAGCAGCCCCCGGGACAACCAAGAGACCCAGTACTTC.

V is TRBV19 and J is TRBJ1-1; 7 bases align to TRBD1. CDR1 and CDR2 from the germline V gene are LNHDA and SQIVND (reference sequence). The CDR3 runs to 13 residues. The trim removed 4 bases at V and 6 bases at J, leaving 5 bases unmatched. The chain's CDR3 is CASSSQGGSEAFF. CDR3 nucleotide sequence: TGTGCCAGTAGTAGCCAGGGGGGCTCTGAAGCTTTCTTT.

The chain carries TRBV6-5 and TRBJ2-1, with 7 bases fitting TRBD1. This CDR3 has 15 residues. V shed 2 bases, J shed 2 bases, and the junction held 3 bases outside the gene matches. The germline V gene encodes CDR1 MNHEY and CDR2 SVGAGI. CDR3: CASSYSQGAYNEQFF. In DNA form, the CDR3 reads TGTGCCAGCAGTTACAGTCAGGGGGCCTACAATGAGCAGTTCTTC.

This clone has just one count. The chain uses TRBV19 and TRBJ1-5; tentatively, D is TRBD1 (5 bases). CDR3 length: 16 residues. V was pared by 0 bases and J by 4 bases, with 13 bases between. Germline V gene lookup returns CDR1 LNHDA and CDR2 SQIVND (reference sequence). The CDR3 nucleotides are TGTGCCAGTAGTATAGATGGGCAGGGTACTAATCAGCCCCAGCATTTT. Translating gives CASSIDGQGTNQPQHF.

V gene TRBV12-3 or TRBV12-4 combines with J gene TRBJ1-1, with D unclear. This CDR3 has 13 residues. Trimming shortened V by 1 base and J by 3 bases, and 6 bases separated the two germline ends. The CDR3 sequence is CASSLVGDTEAFF. In nucleotides, the CDR3 is TGTGCCAGCAGTTTAGTCGGGGACACTGAAGCTTTCTTT.

CDR3 DNA: TGTGCCAGCAGCCAATTCCTAGCGGGGGTGAATGAGCAGTTCTTC. Protein: CASSQFLAGVNEQFF. The chain uses TRBV3-1 (or the pseudogene TRBV3-2) and TRBJ2-1, with TRBD2 matching over 10 bases. Germline loops: CDR1 LGHDT, CDR2 YNNKEL (reference sequence). The CDR3 extends over 15 amino acids. The J segment lost 7 bases and the V segment lost 2 bases, leaving 5 bases of the junction unmatched.

J is TRBJ2-3 and V is TRBV5-5; 11 nucleotides align to TRBD1. This CDR3 spans 16 amino acids. Germline CDR1 SGHKS, CDR2 YYEKEE (reference sequence). Trimming cost V 5 bases and J 6 bases; bases outside gene matches: 11. In DNA, the CDR3 is TGTGCCAGCAGTTCTACCGGACAGGGGGCATGGGATACGCAGTATTTT. Its protein product is CASSSTGQGAWDTQYF.

This CDR3 reads CASSFGVDRENGYTF. As DNA, the CDR3 is TGTGCCAGCAGCTTCGGAGTAGACAGGGAAAATGGCTACACCTTC. V is TRBV5-5 and J is TRBJ1-2; 7 bases map to TRBD1. This CDR3 is 15 amino acids long. Germline CDR1 reads SGHKS; CDR2 reads YYEKEE (reference sequence). Germline trimming cut 2 bases from V and 6 bases from J; bases unmatched to any gene: 10.

This clone was detected a few times. The V call is TRBV5-4, the J call TRBJ2-3; the match to TRBD2 covers 12 bases. In germline, CDR1 is SGHNT, CDR2 YYREEE (reference sequence). The V and J ends lost 4 bases and 0 bases, in that order; junction bases with no gene match: 6. This CDR3 is 17 amino acids long. The DNA for the CDR3 is TGTGCCAGCAGCCCAGGGACTAGCGGGCAGAGCACAGATACGCAGTATTTT. Amino acids: CASSPGTSGQSTDTQYF.

The chain links TRBV6-5 to TRBJ1-1; unclear D gene. From germline, CDR1 is MNHEY and CDR2 SVGAGI. The V and J ends lost 7 bases and 0 bases respectively, with 6 bases between them. The CDR3 sequence is 12 residues long. CDR3 in DNA: TGTGCCAGCAACATCATGAACACTGAAGCTTTCTTT. Its translation: CASNIMNTEAFF.

This clone has only a few counts. The gene calls are TRBV4-1 and TRBJ2-5; 8 bases match TRBD1. Germline CDR1 is MGHRA and CDR2 is YSYEKL. This CDR3 is 17 amino acids long. The V and J ends lost 3 bases and 4 bases, in that order; junction bases with no gene match: 13. CDR3 region: CASSHPKAGRGRETQYF. The CDR3 bases are TGCGCCAGCAGCCACCCCAAAGCGGGCAGGGGGCGAGAGACCCAGTACTTC.

The CDR3 bases are TGTGCCAGCAGCCTCCAGGGAGGGGGCACTGAAGCTTTCTTT. This gives the protein CASSLQGGGTEAFF. V usage is TRBV2 and J usage is TRBJ1-1; the D gene is possibly TRBD1 (6 bases). Trimming cost V 6 bases and J 4 bases, with 15 bases left between them. CDR1 SNHLY and CDR2 FYNNEI come from the germline V gene. This CDR3 has 14 amino acids.